This record concerns one TCR beta chain sequence. As yet, its antigen is unknown. The data derive from a study of T cell clones after liver transplantation. Study context: As an antigen-independent comparator, third-party-reactive TCRbeta sequences came from pre-transplant mixed lymphocyte reactions. Findings and caveats of the study: In a couple of subjects, few donor cells limited the measurable donor-reactive repertoire.

Trimming took off 4 bases at V and 5 bases at J, with 13 bases between the two ends. The CDR3 runs 14 residues. Germline-derived CDR1 and CDR2 are SGHRS and YFSETQ. The repertoire was sequenced with immunoSEQ multiplex PCR; TCRdb's copy has only in-frame clones and lacks some. This sample has tens of thousands of clones, with roughly 80% found just once. The chain couples TRBV5-1 to TRBJ2-1, with a possible D match to TRBD1 (5 bases). This material consisted of CD4+ T cells from blood, taken 12 months after liver transplant. This sequence originates from a human patient who received a liver transplant. Part of the T cells may come from the graft donor. The CDR3 protein is CASSVYRSDNEQFF. The DNA for the CDR3 is TGCGCCAGCAGCGTATACAGGTCGGACAATGAGCAGTTCTTC. Filled out from reference TRBV5-1 and TRBJ2-1, the complete variable domain reads KAGVTQTPRYLIKTRGQQVTLSCSPISGHRSVSWYQQTPGQGLQFLFEYFSETQRNKGNFPGRFSGRQFSNSRSEMNVSTLELGDSALYLCASSVYRSDNEQFFGPGTRLTVL.